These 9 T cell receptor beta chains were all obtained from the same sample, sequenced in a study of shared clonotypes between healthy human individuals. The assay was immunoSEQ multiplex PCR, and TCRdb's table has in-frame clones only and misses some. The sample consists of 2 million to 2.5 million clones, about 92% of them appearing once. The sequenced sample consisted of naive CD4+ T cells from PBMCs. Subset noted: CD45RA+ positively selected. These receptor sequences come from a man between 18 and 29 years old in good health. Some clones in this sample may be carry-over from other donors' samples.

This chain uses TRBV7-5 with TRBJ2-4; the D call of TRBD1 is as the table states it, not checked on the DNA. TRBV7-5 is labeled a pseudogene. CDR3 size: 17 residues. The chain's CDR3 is CVRSRRDREIQKNIQYF. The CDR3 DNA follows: TGTGTCAGAAGCCGCCGGGACAGGGAAATCCAAAAAAACATTCAGTACTTC.

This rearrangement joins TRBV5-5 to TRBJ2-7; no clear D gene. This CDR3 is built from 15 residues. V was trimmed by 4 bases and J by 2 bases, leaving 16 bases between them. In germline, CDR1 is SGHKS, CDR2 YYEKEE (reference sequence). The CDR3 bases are TGTGCCAGCAGCCAGGAGCCAATTCATCCCTACGAGCAGTACTTC. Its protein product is CASSQEPIHPYEQYF.

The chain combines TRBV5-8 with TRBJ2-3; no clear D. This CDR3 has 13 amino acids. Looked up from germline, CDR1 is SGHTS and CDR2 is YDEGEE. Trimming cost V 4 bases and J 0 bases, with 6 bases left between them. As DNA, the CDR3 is TGTGCCAGCAGCCAACAGAGCACAGATACGCAGTATTTT. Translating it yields CASSQQSTDTQYF. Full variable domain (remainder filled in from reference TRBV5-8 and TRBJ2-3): EAGVTQSPTHLIKTRGQQATLRCSPISGHTSVYWYQQALGLGLQFLLWYDEGEERNRGNFPPRFSGRQFPNYSSELNVNALELEDSALYLCASSQQSTDTQYFGPGTRLTVL.

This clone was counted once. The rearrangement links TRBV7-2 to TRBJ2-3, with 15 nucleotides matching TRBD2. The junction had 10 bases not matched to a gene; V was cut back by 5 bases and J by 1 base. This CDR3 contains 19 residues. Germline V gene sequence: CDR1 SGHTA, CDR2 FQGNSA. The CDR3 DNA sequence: TGTGCCAGCAGCGGCAGGACTAGCGGGAGGGAGAGGCGCACAGATACGCAGTATTTT. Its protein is CASSGRTSGRERRTDTQYF.

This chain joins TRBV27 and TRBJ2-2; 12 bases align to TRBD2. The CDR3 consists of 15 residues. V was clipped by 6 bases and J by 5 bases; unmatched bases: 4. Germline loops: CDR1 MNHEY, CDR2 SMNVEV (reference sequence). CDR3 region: CASRRLAGETGELFF. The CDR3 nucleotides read TGTGCCAGCAGAAGACTAGCGGGAGAGACCGGGGAGCTGTTTTTT.

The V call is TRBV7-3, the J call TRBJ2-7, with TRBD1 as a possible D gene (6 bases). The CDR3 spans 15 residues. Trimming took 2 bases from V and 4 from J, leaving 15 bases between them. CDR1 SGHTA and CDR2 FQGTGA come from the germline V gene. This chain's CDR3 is CASSLFRTADYEQYF. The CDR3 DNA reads TGTGCCAGCAGCTTATTCCGGACAGCCGATTACGAGCAGTACTTC.

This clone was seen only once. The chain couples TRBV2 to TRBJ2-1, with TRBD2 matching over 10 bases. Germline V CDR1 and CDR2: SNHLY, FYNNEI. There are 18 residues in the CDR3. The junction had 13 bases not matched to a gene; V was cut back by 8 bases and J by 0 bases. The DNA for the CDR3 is TGTGCCAGCGTCCTAGCGGGAGTATGGGGTGGCTCCTACAATGAGCAGTTCTTC. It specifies CASVLAGVWGGSYNEQFF. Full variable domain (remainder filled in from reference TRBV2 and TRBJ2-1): EPEVTQTPSHQVTQMGQEVILRCVPISNHLYFYWYRQILGQKVEFLVSFYNNEISEKSEIFDDQFSVERPDGSNFTLKIRSTKLEDSAMYFCASVLAGVWGGSYNEQFFGPGTRLTVL.

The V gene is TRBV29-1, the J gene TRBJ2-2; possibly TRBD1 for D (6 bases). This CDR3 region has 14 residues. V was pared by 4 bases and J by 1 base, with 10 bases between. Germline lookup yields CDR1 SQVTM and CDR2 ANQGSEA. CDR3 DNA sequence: TGCAGCGTTGGGGGGCTACAGAACACCGGGGAGCTGTTTTTT. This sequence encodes CSVGGLQNTGELFF.

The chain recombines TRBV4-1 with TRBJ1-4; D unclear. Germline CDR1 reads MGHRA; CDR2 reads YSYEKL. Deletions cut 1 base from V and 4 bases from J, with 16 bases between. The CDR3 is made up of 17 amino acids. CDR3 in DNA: TGCGCCAGCAGCCAAGGACCTCTGGGGTCGGGTAATGAAAAACTGTTTTTT. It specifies CASSQGPLGSGNEKLFF.